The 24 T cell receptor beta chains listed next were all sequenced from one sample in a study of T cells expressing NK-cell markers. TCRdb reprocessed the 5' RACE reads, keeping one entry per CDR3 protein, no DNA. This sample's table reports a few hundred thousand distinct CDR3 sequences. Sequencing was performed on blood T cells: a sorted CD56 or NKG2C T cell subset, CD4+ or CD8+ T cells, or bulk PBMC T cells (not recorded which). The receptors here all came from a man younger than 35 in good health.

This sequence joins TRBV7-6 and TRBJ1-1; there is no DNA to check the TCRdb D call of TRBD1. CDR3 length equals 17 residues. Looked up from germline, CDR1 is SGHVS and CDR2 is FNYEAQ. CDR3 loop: CASSLERFDRENTEAFF.

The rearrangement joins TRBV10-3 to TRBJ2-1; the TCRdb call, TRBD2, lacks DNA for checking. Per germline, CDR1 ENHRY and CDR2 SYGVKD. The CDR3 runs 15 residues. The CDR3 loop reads CAINLAGGSVNEQFF.

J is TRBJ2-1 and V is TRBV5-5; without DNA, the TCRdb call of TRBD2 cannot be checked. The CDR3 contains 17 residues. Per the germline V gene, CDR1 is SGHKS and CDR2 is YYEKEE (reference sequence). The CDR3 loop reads CASSLAMGLATYNEQFF. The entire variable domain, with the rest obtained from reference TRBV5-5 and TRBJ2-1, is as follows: DAGVTQSPTHLIKTRGQQVTLRCSPISGHKSVSWYQQVLGQGPQFIFQYYEKEERGRGNFPDRFSARQFPNYSSELNVNALLLGDSALYLCASSLAMGLATYNEQFFGPGTRLTVL.

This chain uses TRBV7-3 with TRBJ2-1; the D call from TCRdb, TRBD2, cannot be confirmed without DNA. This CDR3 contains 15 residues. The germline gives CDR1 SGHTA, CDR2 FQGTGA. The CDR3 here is CASRRKGLADNEQFF.

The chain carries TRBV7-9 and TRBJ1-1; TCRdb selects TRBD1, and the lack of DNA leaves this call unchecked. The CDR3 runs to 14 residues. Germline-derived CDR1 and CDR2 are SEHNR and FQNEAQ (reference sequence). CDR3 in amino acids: CASSQGGGRTEAFF.

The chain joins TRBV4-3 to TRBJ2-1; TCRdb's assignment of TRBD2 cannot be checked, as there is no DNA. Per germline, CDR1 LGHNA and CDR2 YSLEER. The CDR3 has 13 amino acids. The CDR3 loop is CASSQSKRDEQFF.

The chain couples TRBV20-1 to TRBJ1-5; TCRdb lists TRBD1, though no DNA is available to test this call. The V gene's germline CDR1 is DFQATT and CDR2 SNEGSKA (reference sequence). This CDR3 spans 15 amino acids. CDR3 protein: CSAPQGVGSNQPQHF.

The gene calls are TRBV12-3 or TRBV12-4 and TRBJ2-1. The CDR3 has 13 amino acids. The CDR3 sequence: CASSSLRLSEQFF.

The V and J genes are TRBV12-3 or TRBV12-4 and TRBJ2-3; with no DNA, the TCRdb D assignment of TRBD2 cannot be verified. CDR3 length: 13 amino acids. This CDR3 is CASKVVPTDTQYF.

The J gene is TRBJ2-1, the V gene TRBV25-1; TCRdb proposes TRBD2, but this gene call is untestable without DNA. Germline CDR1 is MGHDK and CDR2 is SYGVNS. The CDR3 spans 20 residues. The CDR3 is CASSAELAGDRGLIYNEQFF.

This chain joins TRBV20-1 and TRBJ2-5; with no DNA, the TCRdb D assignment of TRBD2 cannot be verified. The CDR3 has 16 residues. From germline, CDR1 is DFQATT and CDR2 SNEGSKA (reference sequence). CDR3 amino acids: CSARVEGLPIVKTQYF.

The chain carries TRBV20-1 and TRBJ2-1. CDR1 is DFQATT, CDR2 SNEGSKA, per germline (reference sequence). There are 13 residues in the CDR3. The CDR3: CSADLARSNEQFF.

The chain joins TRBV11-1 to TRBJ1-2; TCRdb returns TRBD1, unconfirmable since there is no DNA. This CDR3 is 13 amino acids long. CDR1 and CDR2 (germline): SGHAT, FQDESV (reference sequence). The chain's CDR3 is CASSPGTANGYTF.

The CDR3 loop is CASSYTGTQLDTQYF. This sequence joins TRBV5-1 and TRBJ2-3; the D call of TRBD2 rests on TCRdb alone, since no DNA is present to check it. Germline V gene lookup returns CDR1 SGHRS and CDR2 YFSETQ. The CDR3 is 15 residues long.

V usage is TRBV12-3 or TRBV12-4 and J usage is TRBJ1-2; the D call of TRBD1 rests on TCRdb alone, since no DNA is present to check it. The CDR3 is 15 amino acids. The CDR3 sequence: CASSFGDRGPYGYTF.

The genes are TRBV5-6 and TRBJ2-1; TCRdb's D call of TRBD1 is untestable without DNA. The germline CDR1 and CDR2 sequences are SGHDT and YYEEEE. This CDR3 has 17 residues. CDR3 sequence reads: CASSWSRGTRLYNEQFF. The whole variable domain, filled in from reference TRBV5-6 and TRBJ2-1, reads DAGVTQSPTHLIKTRGQQVTLRCSPKSGHDTVSWYQQALGQGPQFIFQYYEEEERQRGNFPDRFSGHQFPNYSSELNVNALLLGDSALYLCASSWSRGTRLYNEQFFGPGTRLTVL.

Here the CDR3 reads CASRETGGQYF. The rearrangement uses TRBV6-6 and TRBJ2-7; TCRdb names TRBD1, which stays unverified in the absence of DNA. Germline assignment: CDR1 MNHNY and CDR2 SVGAGI (reference sequence). The CDR3 has 11 amino acids.

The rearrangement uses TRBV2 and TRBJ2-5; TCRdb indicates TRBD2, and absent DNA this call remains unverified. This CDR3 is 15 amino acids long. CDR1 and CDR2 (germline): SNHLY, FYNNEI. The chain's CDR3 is CASSEWSRTQETQYF.

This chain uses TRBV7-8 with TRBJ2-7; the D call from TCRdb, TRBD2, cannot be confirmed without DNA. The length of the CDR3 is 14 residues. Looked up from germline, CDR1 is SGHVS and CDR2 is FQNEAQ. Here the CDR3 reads CASSLEEGPSIAHF.

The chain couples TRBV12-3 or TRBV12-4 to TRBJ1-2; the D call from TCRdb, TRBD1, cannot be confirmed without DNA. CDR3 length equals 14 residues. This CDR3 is CASSVRDGRYGYTF.

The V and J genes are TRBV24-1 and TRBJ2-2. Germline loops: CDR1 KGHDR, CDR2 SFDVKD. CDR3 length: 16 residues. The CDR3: CATSEGSWMMTGELFF.

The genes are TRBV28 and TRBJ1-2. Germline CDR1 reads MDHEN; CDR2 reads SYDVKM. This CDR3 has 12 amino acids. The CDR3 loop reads CASSGVAYGYTF.

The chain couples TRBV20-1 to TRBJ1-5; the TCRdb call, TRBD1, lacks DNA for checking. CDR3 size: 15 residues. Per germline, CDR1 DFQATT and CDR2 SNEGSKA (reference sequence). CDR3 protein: CSAIGGTGNNQPQHF.

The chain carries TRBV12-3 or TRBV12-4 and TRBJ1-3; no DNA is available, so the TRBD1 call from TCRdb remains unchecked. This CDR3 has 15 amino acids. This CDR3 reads CASSLAGATGNTIYF.